Below, 25 T cell receptor beta chains from the same sample are listed, as sequenced in a study of blood T cells in healthy people across ages. With a J-beta primer mix and a sample-barcoded 5' primer, a second PCR ran roughly 6 to 11 cycles. TCRdb used MiXCR to reprocess the 5' RACE reads, holding one entry per CDR3 protein. Among some 710,000 distinct CDR3 sequences, over 20% were seen once, and the ten largest hold approximately 20%. Sequencing used blood. The receptors originated from a man in his 70s in good health.

This clonotype turned up a few times. V and J are TRBV15 and TRBJ2-4; D possibly corresponds to TRBD1 (6 bases). V dropped 5 bases and J dropped 6 bases, with 20 bases sitting between them. CDR3 length equals 16 residues. Germline V gene sequence: CDR1 LNHNV, CDR2 YYDKDF (reference sequence). DNA of the CDR3: TGTGCCACCAGCCCCCAAGAACCGGGACAAGGAAACATTCAGTACTTC. Its translation is CATSPQEPGQGNIQYF.

This sequence joins TRBV13 and TRBJ1-2; 9 nucleotides agree with TRBD1. Looked up from germline, CDR1 is PRHDT and CDR2 is FYEKMQ (reference sequence). J gave up 4 bases and V 7 bases, and 7 bases lay outside the gene matches. The CDR3 sequence is 14 residues long. The CDR3 sequence is CASTPGQGGYGYTF. DNA of the CDR3: TGTGCCAGCACCCCGGGACAGGGAGGCTATGGCTACACCTTC.

Only a few counts were recorded for this clonotype. CDR3 coding DNA: TGTGCCAGCAGCTTGGGAGCTAGCGGGCTTCAAGAGACCCAGTACTTC. Its protein is CASSLGASGLQETQYF. The chain has TRBV5-4 and TRBJ2-5; 8 positions agree with TRBD2. CDR1 and CDR2 (germline): SGHNT, YYREEE (reference sequence). This CDR3 is built from 16 residues. V trimming: 0 bases; J trimming: 2 bases; junction bases outside the gene matches: 6.

This clonotype was seen once. J is TRBJ2-5 and V is TRBV25-1, with D perhaps TRBD1 (6 bases). The J call is uncertain, as TRBJ2-1 better fits the DNA end. The CDR3 spans 14 residues. In germline, CDR1 is MGHDK, CDR2 SYGVNS. CDR3: CASSEWSKGDQQFF. The CDR3 DNA reads as TGTGCCAGCAGTGAATGGTCAAAGGGGGATCAGCAGTTCTTC.

The chain is built from TRBV6-6 and TRBJ1-2, with D maybe TRBD1 (6 bases). Germline values: CDR1 MNHNY, CDR2 SVGAGI (reference sequence). The V gene lost 7 bases and the J gene lost 4 bases, with 13 bases spanning the gap. The CDR3 has 13 amino acids. CDR3 sequence reads: CASTQQGLYGYTF. DNA for the CDR3: TGTGCCAGCACCCAACAGGGTCTCTATGGCTACACCTTC.

The chain employs TRBV6-1 and TRBJ1-2; 8 bases line up with TRBD1. V gave up 2 bases and J gave up 6 bases; unmatched junction bases: 2. There are 13 residues in the CDR3. Germline CDR1 is MNHNS and CDR2 is SASEGT. CDR3 bases: TGTGCCAGCAGTGAAAAGACAGGGGATGGCTACACCTTC. Its translation: CASSEKTGDGYTF.

This chain connects TRBV6-5 to TRBJ1-4; D may be TRBD1 (5 bases). This CDR3 is 13 amino acids long. Trimming took 10 bases from V and 4 from J, leaving 13 bases between them. From germline, CDR1 is MNHEY and CDR2 SVGAGI. In DNA, the CDR3 is TGTGCCACCATGAGGGGTGGTAATGAAAAACTGTTTTTT. Its protein is CATMRGGNEKLFF.

The gene calls are TRBV6-5 and TRBJ2-1; D is undetermined. The CDR3 has 15 residues. Trimming pared 5 bases from V and 6 bases from J, leaving 17 bases between. Germline-derived CDR1 and CDR2 are MNHEY and SVGAGI. The CDR3 region is CASSGRLSNLNEQFF. Written as DNA, the CDR3 is TGTGCCAGCAGTGGCCGGCTCAGTAACCTCAATGAGCAGTTCTTC.

V and J are TRBV6-5 and TRBJ1-1, with 9 nucleotides matching TRBD1. Germline assignment: CDR1 MNHEY and CDR2 SVGAGI. This CDR3 comprises 13 residues. The V gene end was trimmed by 5 bases and the J gene end by 10 bases; junction bases not matched to a gene: 8. The CDR3 here is CASSRGTGRRAFF. The CDR3 DNA follows: TGTGCCAGCAGTCGGGGGACAGGGAGAAGAGCTTTCTTT.

There are a few counts of this clonotype. This chain links TRBV30 with TRBJ2-3; possible D gene TRBD1, 6 bases. The V gene's germline CDR1 is GTSNPN and CDR2 SVGIG (reference sequence). The CDR3 covers 15 residues. Trimming took 1 base from V and 5 from J, leaving 16 bases between them. The CDR3 DNA sequence: TGTGCCTGGAGTGCGTCCAGCGAGGGGGTAGATACGCAGTATTTT. This codes for CAWSASSEGVDTQYF.

This clonotype was seen at least ten times. CDR3 bases: TGTGCCAGCAGTTCGAACAGGGGTTCTGGCTACACCTTC. Translation gives CASSSNRGSGYTF. The V call is TRBV6-5, the J call TRBJ1-2; 7 positions match TRBD1. The junction had 6 bases not matched to a gene; V was cut back by 4 bases and J by 7 bases. The V gene's germline CDR1 is MNHEY and CDR2 SVGAGI. The CDR3 consists of 13 residues.

The J gene is TRBJ2-2, the V gene TRBV7-3; D not certain. Per the germline V gene, CDR1 is SGHTA and CDR2 is FQGTGA. The V and J ends lost 4 bases and 4 bases respectively, with 10 bases between them. This CDR3 has 14 amino acids. The CDR3 nucleotides read TGTGCCAGCAGCTCCACGCCGGGCACCGGGGAGCTGTTTTTT. Its protein product is CASSSTPGTGELFF.

V and J are TRBV4-1 and TRBJ1-2, with D possibly matching TRBD1 (5 bases). Per germline, CDR1 MGHRA and CDR2 YSYEKL. The CDR3 contains 14 residues. Deletions cut 0 bases from V and 5 bases from J, with 10 bases between. DNA for the CDR3: TGCGCCAGCAGCCAAGAGAGCAGGGAGTATGGCTACACCTTC. This encodes CASSQESREYGYTF.

This clonotype was counted a few times. The CDR3 sequence: CASSLEQAGNQPQHF. CDR3 coding DNA: TGTGCCAGCAGCTTAGAACAGGCGGGGAATCAGCCCCAGCATTTT. V and J are TRBV7-2 and TRBJ1-5; weak D call: TRBD1 (5 bases). The germline V gene has CDR1 SGHTA and CDR2 FQGNSA. V lost 1 base to trimming and J lost 4 bases, with 11 bases between them. The CDR3 consists of 15 residues.

Here the CDR3 reads CSATEGVHQPQHF. CDR3 nucleotide sequence: TGCAGTGCCACAGAGGGGGTACATCAGCCCCAGCATTTT. J is TRBJ1-5 and V is TRBV20-1, with D tentatively TRBD1 (6 bases). This CDR3 is 13 amino acids long. Germline CDR1 DFQATT, CDR2 SNEGSKA (reference sequence). V lost 6 bases and J lost 5, with 14 bases in between.

This clonotype occurred a few times. The rearrangement uses TRBV6-5 and TRBJ2-1; D gene unclear. TRBJ2-7 explains the end of the DNA better; the J call may be wrong. Germline CDR1 MNHEY, CDR2 SVGAGI. The CDR3 is 13 residues long. This CDR3 is CASRGLRTSEQYF. The DNA for the CDR3 is TGTGCCAGCCGAGGCCTCAGAACATCCGAGCAGTACTTC.

In this sample, this clonotype turned up many times. DNA for the CDR3: TGTGCCAGCTCACCACGGGACAGTAGCACAGATACGCAGTATTTT. It yields the protein CASSPRDSSTDTQYF. The V gene is TRBV18, the J gene TRBJ2-3; 7 bases are shared with TRBD1. The CDR3 spans 15 residues. CDR1 is KGHSH, CDR2 LQKENI, per germline. The junction had 1 base not matched to a gene; V was cut back by 1 base and J by 0 bases.

This clonotype was seen only a few times. The chain joins TRBV4-2 to TRBJ2-1, with D uncertain. This CDR3 contains 14 residues. The V end was cut by 0 bases, the J end by 4 bases, with 7 bases between. Germline CDR1 reads LGHNA; CDR2 reads YNFKEQ. The CDR3 nucleotides read TGTGCCAGCAGCCAAGATCGGCTTTACAATGAGCAGTTCTTC. Translation: CASSQDRLYNEQFF.

This clonotype was counted at least ten times. The V call is TRBV11-2, the J call TRBJ1-2, with D possibly matching TRBD1 (6 bases). CDR3 length equals 12 residues. Germline CDR1 SGHAT, CDR2 FQNNGV. V was pared by 7 bases and J by 8 bases, with 14 bases between. In nucleotides, the CDR3 is TGTGCCAGCACCCATATAGGGACAGGCTACACCTTC. The encoded protein is CASTHIGTGYTF.

This clonotype was picked up a small number of times. This chain joins TRBV28 and TRBJ2-4, with D perhaps being TRBD1 or TRBD2 (5 bases each). Trimming took 4 bases from V and 7 from J, leaving 20 bases between them. CDR3 length: 16 amino acids. Per germline, CDR1 MDHEN and CDR2 SYDVKM. Written as DNA, the CDR3 is TGTGCCAGCAGTTCCCCCGGGACCTTGGGCTGGAACATTCAGTACTTC. Translated, it gives CASSSPGTLGWNIQYF.

This clonotype came up a few times. The chain joins TRBV4-1 to TRBJ1-1, with 11 bases fitting TRBD1. CDR3 length: 19 residues. V dropped 0 bases and J dropped 5; count of bases not matched to a gene: 14. Germline V gene sequence: CDR1 MGHRA, CDR2 YSYEKL. CDR3 amino acids: CASSQELKRTGGASTEAFF. In DNA, the CDR3 is TGCGCCAGCAGCCAAGAATTAAAACGGACAGGGGGCGCGAGTACTGAAGCTTTCTTT.

The chain couples TRBV29-1 to TRBJ2-4, with a weak D call TRBD1 (6 bases). The V end was cut by 7 bases, the J end by 7 bases, with 14 bases between. Germline CDR1 is SQVTM and CDR2 is ANQGSEA. CDR3 size: 12 residues. The CDR3 reads CSALTQGNIQYF. Written as DNA, the CDR3 is TGCAGCGCTCTCACACAGGGTAACATTCAGTACTTC.

In the case of this clonotype: At one of its ends the junction is not consistent with the germline gene, which may arise from a read error. This chain links TRBV14 with TRBJ2-1, with 8 bases lining up with TRBD2. Germline CDR1 SGHDN, CDR2 FVKESK. This CDR3 comprises 20 residues. The CDR3 bases are TGTGCCAGCAGCAAAGACCCCTCACGAACCCTAGCGGGTATTTACAATGAGCAGTTCTTC. It is translated as CASSKDPSRTLAGIYNEQFF.

The chain joins TRBV3-1 to TRBJ2-7, with TRBD2 matching 10 bases. There are 16 residues in the CDR3. CDR1 is LGHDT and CDR2 is YNNKEL in the germline V gene (reference sequence). V gave up 3 bases and J gave up 5 bases; unmatched junction bases: 10. In DNA, the CDR3 is TGTGCCAGCAGCCATTCGAGAGCGGGGGGGCCGCACGAGCAGTACTTC. As protein: CASSHSRAGGPHEQYF.

This clonotype was detected only a few times. The chain has TRBV5-1 and TRBJ2-5; 10 nucleotides line up with TRBD2. J gave up 2 bases and V 1 base, and 11 bases lay outside the gene matches. CDR3 length equals 18 residues. Germline values: CDR1 SGHRS, CDR2 YFSETQ. CDR3 in amino acids: CASSLKKLAGGVQETQYF. The CDR3 DNA reads TGCGCCAGCAGCTTGAAGAAGTTAGCGGGAGGCGTGCAAGAGACCCAGTACTTC. Together with reference TRBV5-1 and TRBJ2-5, the CDR3 gives the full variable domain: KAGVTQTPRYLIKTRGQQVTLSCSPISGHRSVSWYQQTPGQGLQFLFEYFSETQRNKGNFPGRFSGRQFSNSRSEMNVSTLELGDSALYLCASSLKKLAGGVQETQYFGPGTRLLVL.